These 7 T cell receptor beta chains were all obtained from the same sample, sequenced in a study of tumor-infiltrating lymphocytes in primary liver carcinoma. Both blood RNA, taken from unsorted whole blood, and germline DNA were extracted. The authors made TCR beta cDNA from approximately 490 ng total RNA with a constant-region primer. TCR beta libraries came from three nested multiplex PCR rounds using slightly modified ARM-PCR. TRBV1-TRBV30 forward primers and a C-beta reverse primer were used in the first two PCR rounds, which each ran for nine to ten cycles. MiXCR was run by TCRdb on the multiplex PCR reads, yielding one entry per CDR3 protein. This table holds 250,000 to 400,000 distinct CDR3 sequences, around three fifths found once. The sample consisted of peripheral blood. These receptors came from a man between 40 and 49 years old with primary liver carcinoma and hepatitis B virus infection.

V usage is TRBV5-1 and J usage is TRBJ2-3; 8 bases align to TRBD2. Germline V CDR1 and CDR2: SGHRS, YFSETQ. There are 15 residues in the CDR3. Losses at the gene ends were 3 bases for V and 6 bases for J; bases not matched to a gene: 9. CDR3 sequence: CASSSAGGAGDTQYF. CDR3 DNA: TGCGCCAGCAGCTCCGCGGGAGGAGCTGGCGATACGCAGTATTTT.

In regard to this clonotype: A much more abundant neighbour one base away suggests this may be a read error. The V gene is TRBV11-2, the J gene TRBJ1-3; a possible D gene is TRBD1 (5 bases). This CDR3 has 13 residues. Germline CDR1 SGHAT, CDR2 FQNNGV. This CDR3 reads CASSLAGGNIIYF. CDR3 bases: TGTGCCAGCAGCTTAGCGGGGGGAAACATCATATATTTT. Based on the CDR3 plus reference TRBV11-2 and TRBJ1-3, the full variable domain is EAGVAQSPRYKIIEKRQSVAFWCNPISGHATLYWYQQILGQGPKLLIQFQNNGVVDDSQLPKDRFSAERLKGVDSTLKIQPAKLEDSAVYLCASSLAGGNIIYFGEGSWLTVV.

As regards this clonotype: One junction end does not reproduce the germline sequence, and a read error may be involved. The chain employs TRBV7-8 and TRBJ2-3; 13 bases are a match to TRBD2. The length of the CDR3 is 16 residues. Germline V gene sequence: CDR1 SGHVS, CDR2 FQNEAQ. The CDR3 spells CASSFGLAGVTDTRYF. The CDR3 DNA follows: TGTGCCAGCAGCTTTGGACTAGCGGGAGTCACAGATACGCGGTATTTT.

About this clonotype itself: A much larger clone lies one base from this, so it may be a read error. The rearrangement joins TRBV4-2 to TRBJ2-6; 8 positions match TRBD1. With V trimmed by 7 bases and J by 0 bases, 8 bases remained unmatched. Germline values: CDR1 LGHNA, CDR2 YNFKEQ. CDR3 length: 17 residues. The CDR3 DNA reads TGTGCCAGCAACGCCCAGGGGGCGATCTCTGGGGCCAACGTCCTGACTTTC. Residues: CASNAQGAISGANVLTF.

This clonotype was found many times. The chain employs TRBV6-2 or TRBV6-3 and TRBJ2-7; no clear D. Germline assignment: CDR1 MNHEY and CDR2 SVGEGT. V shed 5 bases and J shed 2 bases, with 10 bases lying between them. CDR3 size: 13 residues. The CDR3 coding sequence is TGTGCCAGCAGTCGAATCTTTGCCTACGAGCAGTACTTC. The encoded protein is CASSRIFAYEQYF.

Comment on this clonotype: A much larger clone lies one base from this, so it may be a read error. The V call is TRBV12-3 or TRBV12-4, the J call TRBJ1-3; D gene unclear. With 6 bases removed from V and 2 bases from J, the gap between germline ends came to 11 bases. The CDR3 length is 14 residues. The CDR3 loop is CASSSDLPGNTIYF. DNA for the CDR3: TGTGCCAGCAGCTCTGATCTCCCTGGAAACACCATATATTTT.

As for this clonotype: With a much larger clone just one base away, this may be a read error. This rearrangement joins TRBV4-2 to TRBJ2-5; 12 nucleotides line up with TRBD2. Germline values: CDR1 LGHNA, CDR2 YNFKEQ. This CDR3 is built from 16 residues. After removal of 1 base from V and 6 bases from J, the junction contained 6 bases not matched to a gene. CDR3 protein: CASSQGLAGGEKTQYF. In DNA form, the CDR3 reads TGTGCCAGCAGCCAAGGCCTAGCGGGAGGGGAGAAGACCCAGTACTTC.